This TCR beta chain appears in the sequencing data of a study of blood T cell repertoires in COVID-19. On the study more broadly: COVID-19 samples, acute and convalescent, were from the United States, Italy and Spain. Sources were T cells, B-cell-depleted T cells, or PBMCs; the material itself was cDNA or gDNA.

Trimming removed 4 bases from V and 0 bases from J; junction bases left unmatched: 11. The germline gives CDR1 LGHDT, CDR2 YNNKEL (reference sequence). This CDR3 region has 17 residues. Original handling: Amplification of reference gene primers was used by the study to estimate nucleated cell counts. Sequencing used immunoSEQ multiplex PCR; TCRdb keeps in-frame clones, though not all of them. V and J calls and clone size are as listed in that table; D and trimming were resolved from the DNA. The sample yields 55,000 to 95,000 clones, approximately 80% seen once. This clonotype was obtained from a woman in her seventies with acute or convalescent COVID-19. The source material was peripheral blood. This sequence joins TRBV3-1 (or the pseudogene TRBV3-2) and TRBJ2-7; 8 bases are a match to TRBD2. CDR3 residues: CASSPTSGGSSSYEQYF. The CDR3 bases are TGTGCCAGCAGCCCTACTAGCGGCGGATCTAGCTCCTACGAGCAGTACTTC.